Presented here are 27 T cell receptor beta chains from one specimen sequenced in a study of cytomegalovirus exposure and HLA in healthy donors. Primers: 60 Vbeta forward and 13 Jbeta reverse. Clones were sequenced by immunoSEQ multiplex PCR, and TCRdb holds only the in-frame ones, with some missing. The sample records about 97,000 clones, roughly four fifths being singletons. Sequenced: PBMCs. Receptors were obtained from a man in his fifties or sixties in good health and CMV-seronegative.

The chain uses TRBV11-2 and TRBJ1-3; D ambiguous. There are 13 residues in the CDR3. Germline-derived CDR1 and CDR2 are SGHAT and FQNNGV. Trimming left V 4 bases short and J 4 bases short, with 8 bases between. The CDR3 DNA is TGTGCCAGCAGCTCCCTCGCGGGAAACACCATATATTTT. It is translated as CASSSLAGNTIYF.

The chain joins TRBV5-4 to TRBJ1-4, with TRBD1 identical over 7 bases. V gave up 4 bases and J gave up 2 bases; unmatched junction bases: 8. Germline CDR1 is SGHNT and CDR2 is YYREEE (reference sequence). The CDR3 has 16 residues. The CDR3 region has the DNA TGTGCCAGCAGCAAGAGGACAGGTGGGACTAATGAAAAACTGTTTTTT. Its translation: CASSKRTGGTNEKLFF. The full variable domain, its missing parts supplied by reference TRBV5-4 and TRBJ1-4, is ETGVTQSPTHLIKTRGQQVTLRCSSQSGHNTVSWYQQALGQGPQFIFQYYREEENGRGNFPPRFSGLQFPNYSSELNVNALELDDSALYLCASSKRTGGTNEKLFFGSGTQLSVL.

This chain links TRBV29-1 with TRBJ2-5, with TRBD1 identical over 8 bases. Germline loops: CDR1 SQVTM, CDR2 ANQGSEA. V lost 1 base, J lost 4 bases, and 2 bases stayed unmatched. This CDR3 spans 13 amino acids. CDR3: CSVEGRGLETQYF. The CDR3 bases are TGCAGCGTTGAAGGCAGGGGGCTAGAGACCCAGTACTTC.

The V and J genes are TRBV5-1 and TRBJ1-5; perhaps TRBD1 as D (5 bases). The ends were cut back, 4 bases at V and 3 bases at J, with 11 bases in the middle. Germline V gives CDR1 SGHRS, CDR2 YFSETQ. The CDR3 spans 14 residues. The CDR3 coding sequence is TGCGCCAGCAGCCCTACAGGAATCAATCAGCCCCAGCATTTT. Translating it yields CASSPTGINQPQHF.

This clone was recorded only once. This chain links TRBV27 with TRBJ2-7; 7 bases fit TRBD2. The CDR3 contains 14 residues. Germline lookup yields CDR1 MNHEY and CDR2 SMNVEV (reference sequence). V shed 3 bases, J shed 2 bases, and the junction held 4 bases outside the gene matches. Written as DNA, the CDR3 is TGTGCCAGCAGTTTTGGCGGGGGAGCCTACGAGCAGTACTTC. It specifies CASSFGGGAYEQYF.

The chain couples TRBV7-9 to TRBJ2-1; TRBD1 agrees at 7 bases. Germline CDR1 is SEHNR and CDR2 is FQNEAQ (reference sequence). V lost 1 base to trimming and J lost 6 bases; unmatched junction nucleotides: 9. This CDR3 region has 16 residues. The CDR3 is CASSLDPPGQTNEQFF. CDR3 sequence (DNA): TGTGCCAGCAGCTTAGATCCACCGGGACAGACCAATGAGCAGTTCTTC.

V usage is TRBV5-1 and J usage is TRBJ1-1; D gene ambiguous. Germline V CDR1 and CDR2: SGHRS, YFSETQ. V lost 0 bases and J lost 4, with 10 bases in between. The CDR3 is 14 residues long. CDR3: CASSLVTEGTEAFF. DNA of the CDR3: TGCGCCAGCAGCTTGGTAACGGAGGGCACTGAAGCTTTCTTT.

V is TRBV27 and J is TRBJ2-1, with D possibly matching TRBD1 (5 bases). CDR1 and CDR2 from the germline V gene are MNHEY and SMNVEV (reference sequence). The CDR3 totals 15 residues. V was trimmed by 3 bases and J by 5 bases, leaving 14 bases between them. Here the CDR3 DNA reads TGTGCCAGCAGTTTCATAGACAGAATGGACAATGAGCAGTTCTTC. This translates into CASSFIDRMDNEQFF.

The chain has TRBV19 and TRBJ2-1; 9 bases are a match to TRBD1. CDR1 and CDR2 (germline): LNHDA, SQIVND (reference sequence). This CDR3 has 14 residues. With 5 bases clipped from V and 10 bases from J, the junction kept 9 bases outside the gene matches. This CDR3 reads CASSARDREKEQFF. CDR3 DNA sequence: TGTGCCAGTAGTGCCCGGGACAGGGAGAAGGAGCAGTTCTTC.

V is TRBV29-1 and J is TRBJ2-7, with D tentatively TRBD2 (8 bases). V lost 7 bases and J lost 3, with 16 bases in between. The V gene's germline CDR1 is SQVTM and CDR2 ANQGSEA. The CDR3 length is 13 residues. The CDR3 DNA sequence: TGCAGCGCCCGGGGGGGGACAGTCTACGAGCAGTACTTC. This codes for CSARGGTVYEQYF.

The chain employs TRBV18 and TRBJ2-1; a weak D match, TRBD1 (6 bases). CDR1 and CDR2 (germline): KGHSH, LQKENI. With 3 bases removed from V and 0 bases from J, the gap between germline ends came to 12 bases. This CDR3 is built from 16 residues. CDR3 residues: CASSPARGSSYNEQFF. The CDR3 DNA reads as TGTGCCAGCTCACCCGCCAGGGGAAGCTCCTACAATGAGCAGTTCTTC.

In its sample, this clone was seen a few times. The chain carries TRBV27 and TRBJ2-7, with 7 bases identical to TRBD1. The junction had 6 bases not matched to a gene; V was cut back by 5 bases and J by 2 bases. Germline CDR1 reads MNHEY; CDR2 reads SMNVEV (reference sequence). This CDR3 region has 14 residues. CDR3 protein: CASSPTGLTYEQYF. The CDR3 nucleotides are TGTGCCAGCAGTCCGACAGGGTTAACCTACGAGCAGTACTTC.

This chain joins TRBV25-1 and TRBJ1-1; TRBD1 matches at 8 bases. Germline lookup yields CDR1 MGHDK and CDR2 SYGVNS. Trimming cost V 4 bases and J 1 base; bases outside gene matches: 5. The CDR3 loop spans 15 amino acids. This CDR3 is CASSGMGQANTEAFF. The CDR3 nucleotides are TGTGCCAGCAGTGGCATGGGACAGGCGAACACTGAAGCTTTCTTT.

Only a few counts were recorded for this clone. The J gene is TRBJ2-5, the V gene TRBV19; D not resolved. Germline CDR1 is LNHDA and CDR2 is SQIVND (reference sequence). The V end lost 4 bases, the J end lost 5 bases, and 5 bases lay between the germline ends. There are 11 residues in the CDR3. In DNA form, the CDR3 reads TGTGCCAGTAGTAGCCGGGAGACCCAGTACTTC. Residues: CASSSRETQYF. Using reference TRBV19 and TRBJ2-5 for the parts outside the CDR3, the full variable domain is DGGITQSPKYLFRKEGQNVTLSCEQNLNHDAMYWYRQDPGQGLRLIYYSQIVNDFQKGDIAEGYSVSREKKESFPLTVTSAQKNPTAFYLCASSSRETQYFGPGTRLLVL.

The chain joins TRBV28 to TRBJ1-2; D may be TRBD1 (6 bases). The V end was cut by 7 bases, the J end by 3 bases, with 21 bases between. The CDR3 spans 16 residues. Germline V gene data show CDR1 as MDHEN and CDR2 as SYDVKM. CDR3 coding DNA: TGTGCCAGCACAATAGGGGGGGCAGGGGACCACTATGGCTACACCTTC. It encodes CASTIGGAGDHYGYTF.

This chain links TRBV5-1 with TRBJ1-4; tentative D call: TRBD1 (6 bases). Looked up from germline, CDR1 is SGHRS and CDR2 is YFSETQ. The V and J ends lost 0 bases and 8 bases respectively, with 14 bases between them. CDR3 length: 15 amino acids. This CDR3 is CASSLGTAAREKLFF. CDR3 bases: TGCGCCAGCAGCTTGGGGACAGCGGCGAGGGAAAAACTGTTTTTT.

The chain employs TRBV28 and TRBJ1-1; maybe TRBD1 (6 bases). The V gene lost 6 bases and the J gene lost 9 bases, with 14 bases spanning the gap. Germline CDR1 reads MDHEN; CDR2 reads SYDVKM. The CDR3 length is 12 residues. CDR3 coding DNA: TGTGCCAGCAGCTCGGGACACTCAAAAGCTTTCTTT. Protein: CASSSGHSKAFF.

The chain recombines TRBV4-3 with TRBJ2-3; D possibly corresponds to TRBD1 (6 bases). Germline CDR1 is LGHNA and CDR2 is YSLEER. This CDR3 comprises 14 residues. V was pared by 5 bases and J by 5 bases, with 14 bases between. CDR3 sequence (DNA): TGCGCCAGCAGCGAAGGGGGAGATCTAGATACGCAGTATTTT. Protein: CASSEGGDLDTQYF.

The gene calls are TRBV6-5 and TRBJ1-4; D might be TRBD1 (6 bases). The CDR3 sequence is 12 residues long. Per the germline V gene, CDR1 is MNHEY and CDR2 is SVGAGI. The V end lost 6 bases, the J end lost 11 bases, and 13 bases lay between the germline ends. CDR3 sequence reads: CASRSQGSKLFF. CDR3 in DNA: TGTGCCAGCAGATCACAGGGTTCGAAACTGTTTTTT.

The chain employs TRBV18 and TRBJ2-1; possibly TRBD2 for D (6 bases). From germline, CDR1 is KGHSH and CDR2 LQKENI. Trimming left V 2 bases short and J 3 bases short, with 11 bases between. The CDR3 spans 15 residues. The CDR3 coding sequence is TGTGCCAGCTCACCAAGGAGGGGCGGCTACAATGAGCAGTTCTTC. Protein product: CASSPRRGGYNEQFF.

This clone was counted a few times. The rearrangement links TRBV29-1 to TRBJ2-3; the match to TRBD2 covers 10 bases. The V gene's germline CDR1 is SQVTM and CDR2 ANQGSEA. Trimming at V came to 4 bases and at J to 5 bases, leaving 9 bases not matched to a gene. The CDR3 loop spans 15 amino acids. The CDR3 region is CSVAMASGSKDTQYF. CDR3 nucleotides: TGCAGCGTTGCAATGGCTAGCGGGAGTAAAGATACGCAGTATTTT.

The rearrangement uses TRBV19 and TRBJ2-5; the D is unclear. The J call is in doubt because the DNA end fits TRBJ2-7 better. The CDR3 extends over 13 amino acids. Germline V lookup: CDR1 LNHDA, CDR2 SQIVND (reference sequence). CDR3 in DNA: TGTGCCAGTAGTACCCCCGTGAGGTACGAGCAGTACTTC. The encoded protein is CASSTPVRYEQYF.

The chain links TRBV11-2 to TRBJ1-2; perhaps TRBD1 as D (5 bases). The ends were cut back, 5 bases at V and 5 bases at J, with 21 bases in the middle. CDR1 SGHAT and CDR2 FQNNGV come from the germline V gene. CDR3 length equals 16 residues. As DNA, the CDR3 is TGTGCCAGCAGCCCAGAGGGACTGAGGGTTTCATATGGCTACACCTTC. Protein product: CASSPEGLRVSYGYTF.

This chain connects TRBV9 to TRBJ2-3; D uncertain. The V gene lost 0 bases and the J gene lost 0 bases, with 5 bases spanning the gap. The CDR3 sequence is 14 residues long. The germline V gene has CDR1 SGDLS and CDR2 YYNGEE. The CDR3 reads CASSVALSTDTQYF. CDR3 DNA: TGTGCCAGCAGCGTAGCTCTTAGCACAGATACGCAGTATTTT. Based on the CDR3 plus reference TRBV9 and TRBJ2-3, the full variable domain is DSGVTQTPKHLITATGQRVTLRCSPRSGDLSVYWYQQSLDQGLQFLIQYYNGEERAKGNILERFSAQQFPDLHSELNLSSLELGDSALYFCASSVALSTDTQYFGPGTRLTVL.

The J gene is TRBJ2-6, the V gene TRBV2, with D possibly TRBD1 on 5 matching bases. Germline V gene sequence: CDR1 SNHLY, CDR2 FYNNEI. Deletions cut 4 bases from V and 1 base from J, with 17 bases between. This CDR3 is built from 18 residues. CDR3 protein: CASSARAVPHSGANVLTF. CDR3 coding DNA: TGTGCCAGCAGTGCCAGGGCGGTACCTCATTCTGGGGCCAACGTCCTGACTTTC.

This sequence joins TRBV6-1 and TRBJ2-5, with D perhaps matching TRBD2 (6 bases). V lost 0 bases and J lost 5, with 16 bases in between. Looked up from germline, CDR1 is MNHNS and CDR2 is SASEGT. CDR3 size: 16 residues. CDR3 nucleotides: TGTGCCAGCAGTGAAGCCTTAGGGGAGGTGGTGGAGACCCAGTACTTC. It specifies CASSEALGEVVETQYF.

The chain combines TRBV7-9 with TRBJ1-2; no definite D call. Germline V gene data show CDR1 as SEHNR and CDR2 as FQNEAQ (reference sequence). This CDR3 region has 12 residues. Trimming left V 3 bases short and J 4 bases short, with 6 bases between. The CDR3: CASSFQAYGYTF. The CDR3 nucleotides read TGTGCCAGCAGCTTCCAGGCCTATGGCTACACCTTC.